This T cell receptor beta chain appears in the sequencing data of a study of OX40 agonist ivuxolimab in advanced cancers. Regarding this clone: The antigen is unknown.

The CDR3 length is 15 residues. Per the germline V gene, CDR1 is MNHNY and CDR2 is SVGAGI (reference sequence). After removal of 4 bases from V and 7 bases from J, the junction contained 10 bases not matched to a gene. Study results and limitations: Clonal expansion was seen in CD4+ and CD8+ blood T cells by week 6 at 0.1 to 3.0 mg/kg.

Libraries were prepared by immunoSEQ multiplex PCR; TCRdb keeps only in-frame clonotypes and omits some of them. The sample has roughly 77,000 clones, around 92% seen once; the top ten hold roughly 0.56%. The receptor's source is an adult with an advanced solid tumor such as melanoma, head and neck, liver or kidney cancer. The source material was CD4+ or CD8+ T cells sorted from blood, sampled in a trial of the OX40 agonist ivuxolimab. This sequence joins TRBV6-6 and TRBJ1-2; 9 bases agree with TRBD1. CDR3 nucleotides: TGTGCCAGCAGTTCCGGGGACAGGGTTTTACTTGGCTACACCTTC. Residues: CASSSGDRVLLGYTF.